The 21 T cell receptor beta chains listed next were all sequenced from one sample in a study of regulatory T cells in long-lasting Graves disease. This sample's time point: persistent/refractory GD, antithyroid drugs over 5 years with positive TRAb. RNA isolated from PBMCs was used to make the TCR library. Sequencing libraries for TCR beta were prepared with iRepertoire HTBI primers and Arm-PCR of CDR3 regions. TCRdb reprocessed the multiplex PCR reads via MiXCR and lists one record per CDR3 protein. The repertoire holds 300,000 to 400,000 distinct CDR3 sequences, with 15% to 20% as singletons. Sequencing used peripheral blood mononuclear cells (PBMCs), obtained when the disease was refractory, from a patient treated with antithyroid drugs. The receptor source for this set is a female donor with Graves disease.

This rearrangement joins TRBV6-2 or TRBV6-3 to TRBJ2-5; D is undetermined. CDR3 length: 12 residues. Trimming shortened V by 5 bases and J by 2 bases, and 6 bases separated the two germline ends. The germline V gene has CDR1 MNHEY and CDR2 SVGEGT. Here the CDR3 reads CASSKAQETQYF. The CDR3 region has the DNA TGTGCCAGCAGTAAAGCACAAGAGACCCAGTACTTC.

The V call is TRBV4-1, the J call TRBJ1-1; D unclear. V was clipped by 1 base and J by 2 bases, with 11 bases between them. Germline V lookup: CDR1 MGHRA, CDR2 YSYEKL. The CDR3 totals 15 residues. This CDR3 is CASSQVRHLNTEAFF. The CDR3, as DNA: TGCGCCAGCAGCCAAGTAAGGCACCTAAACACTGAAGCTTTCTTT.

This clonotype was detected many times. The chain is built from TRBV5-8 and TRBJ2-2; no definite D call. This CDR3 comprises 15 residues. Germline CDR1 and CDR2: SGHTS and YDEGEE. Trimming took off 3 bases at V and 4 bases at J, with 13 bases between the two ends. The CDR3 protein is CASSSMTDRTGELFF. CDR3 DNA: TGTGCCAGCAGCTCCATGACCGATCGCACCGGGGAGCTGTTTTTT.

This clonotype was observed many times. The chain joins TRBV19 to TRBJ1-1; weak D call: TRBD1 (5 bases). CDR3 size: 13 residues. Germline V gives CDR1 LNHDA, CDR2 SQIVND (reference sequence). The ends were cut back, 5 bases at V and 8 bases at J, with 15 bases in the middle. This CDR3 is CASSRRVNEEAFF. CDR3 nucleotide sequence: TGTGCCAGTAGTCGCAGGGTAAATGAGGAAGCTTTCTTT. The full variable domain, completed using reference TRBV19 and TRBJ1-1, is DGGITQSPKYLFRKEGQNVTLSCEQNLNHDAMYWYRQDPGQGLRLIYYSQIVNDFQKGDIAEGYSVSREKKESFPLTVTSAQKNPTAFYLCASSRRVNEEAFFGQGTRLTVV.

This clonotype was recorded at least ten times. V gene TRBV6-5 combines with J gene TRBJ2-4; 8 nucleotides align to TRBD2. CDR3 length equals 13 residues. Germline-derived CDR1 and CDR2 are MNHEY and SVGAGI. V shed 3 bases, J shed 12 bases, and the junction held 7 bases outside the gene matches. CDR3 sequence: CASSYSVSGAQYF. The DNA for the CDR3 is TGTGCCAGCAGTTATTCGGTTAGCGGGGCTCAGTACTTC.

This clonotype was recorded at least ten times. The CDR3 spells CASSLVTPGPRSYGYTF. The CDR3 DNA is TGTGCCAGCAGCTTAGTCACCCCGGGACCAAGGTCGTATGGCTACACCTTC. The chain employs TRBV7-2 and TRBJ1-2; D might be TRBD1 (5 bases). Trimming took off 1 base at V and 5 bases at J, with 20 bases between the two ends. In germline, CDR1 is SGHTA, CDR2 FQGNSA. The CDR3 sequence is 17 residues long.

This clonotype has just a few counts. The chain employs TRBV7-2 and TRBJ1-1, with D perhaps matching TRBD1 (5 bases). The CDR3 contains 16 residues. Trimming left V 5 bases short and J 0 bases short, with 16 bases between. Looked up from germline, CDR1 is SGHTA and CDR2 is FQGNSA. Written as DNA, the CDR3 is TGTGCCAGCAGCGCCTACCCGGGACGGATGAACACTGAAGCTTTCTTT. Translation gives CASSAYPGRMNTEAFF.

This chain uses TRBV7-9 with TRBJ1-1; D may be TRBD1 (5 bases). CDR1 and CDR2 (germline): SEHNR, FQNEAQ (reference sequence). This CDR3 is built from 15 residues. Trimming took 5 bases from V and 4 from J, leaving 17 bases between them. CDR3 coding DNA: TGTGCCAGCAGCCCCAAAGCCAGGGTATCCACTGAAGCTTTCTTT. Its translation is CASSPKARVSTEAFF.

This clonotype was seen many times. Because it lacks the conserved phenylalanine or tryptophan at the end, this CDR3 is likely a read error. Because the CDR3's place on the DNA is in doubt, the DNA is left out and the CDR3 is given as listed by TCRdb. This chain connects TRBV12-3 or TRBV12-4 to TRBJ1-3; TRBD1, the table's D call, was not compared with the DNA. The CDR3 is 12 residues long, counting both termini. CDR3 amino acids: CASSATQGASWV.

The CDR3 DNA sequence: TGTGCTAGTGGCTCCATCGTAACAGGGTCCTCTGGAAACACCATATATTTT. Its protein product is CASGSIVTGSSGNTIYF. The chain joins TRBV12-5 to TRBJ1-3; D may be TRBD1 (6 bases). Between the trimmed V and J ends, which lost 6 bases and 0 bases, there was a span of 18 bases. The CDR3 has 17 amino acids. CDR1 LGHNT and CDR2 FRNRAP come from the germline V gene.

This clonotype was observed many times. The CDR3 here is CASSPTGGIANYGYTF. DNA of the CDR3: TGTGCCAGCAGTCCTACAGGGGGCATAGCTAACTATGGCTACACCTTC. This chain links TRBV25-1 with TRBJ1-2; 9 bases align to TRBD1. Germline V gene data show CDR1 as MGHDK and CDR2 as SYGVNS. The CDR3 has 16 residues. V trimming: 5 bases; J trimming: 0 bases; junction bases outside the gene matches: 7.

The CDR3 DNA sequence: TGTGCCAGCAGCTCCTTAAGTTACAATGGCTACACCTTC. This translates into CASSSLSYNGYTF. The chain recombines TRBV7-2 with TRBJ1-2; D not resolved. In germline, CDR1 is SGHTA, CDR2 FQGNSA. This CDR3 region has 13 residues. The germline V and J ends were trimmed by 4 bases and 6 bases, with 12 bases remaining between them.

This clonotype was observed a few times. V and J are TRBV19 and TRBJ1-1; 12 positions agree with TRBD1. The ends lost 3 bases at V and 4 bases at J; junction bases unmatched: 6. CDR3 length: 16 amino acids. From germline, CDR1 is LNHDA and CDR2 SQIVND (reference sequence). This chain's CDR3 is CASSIRDRGLGTEAFF. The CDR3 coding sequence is TGTGCCAGTAGTATTCGGGACAGGGGGCTTGGCACTGAAGCTTTCTTT.

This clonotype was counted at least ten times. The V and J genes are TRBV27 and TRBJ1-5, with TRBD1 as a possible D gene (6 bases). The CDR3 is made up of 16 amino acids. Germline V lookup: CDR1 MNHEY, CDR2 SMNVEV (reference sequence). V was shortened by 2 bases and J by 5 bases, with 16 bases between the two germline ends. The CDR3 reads CASSLGWGGLDQPQHF. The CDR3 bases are TGTGCCAGCAGTTTAGGGTGGGGGGGGCTGGATCAGCCCCAGCATTTT.

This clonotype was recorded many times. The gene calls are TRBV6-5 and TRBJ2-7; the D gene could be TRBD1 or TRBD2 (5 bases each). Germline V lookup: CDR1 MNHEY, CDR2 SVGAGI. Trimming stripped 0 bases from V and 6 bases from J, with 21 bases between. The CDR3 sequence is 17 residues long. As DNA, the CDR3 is TGTGCCAGCAGTTACTCATCACGGGCTAGCAGGGCCAGCGAGCAGTACTTC. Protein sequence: CASSYSSRASRASEQYF.

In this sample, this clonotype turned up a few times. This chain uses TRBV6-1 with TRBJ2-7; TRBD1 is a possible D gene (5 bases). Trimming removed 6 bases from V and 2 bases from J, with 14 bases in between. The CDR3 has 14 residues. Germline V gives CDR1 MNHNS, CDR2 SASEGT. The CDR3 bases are TGTGCCAGCAGCCCTCGCCCCAGGGCCTACGAGCAGTACTTC. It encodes CASSPRPRAYEQYF.

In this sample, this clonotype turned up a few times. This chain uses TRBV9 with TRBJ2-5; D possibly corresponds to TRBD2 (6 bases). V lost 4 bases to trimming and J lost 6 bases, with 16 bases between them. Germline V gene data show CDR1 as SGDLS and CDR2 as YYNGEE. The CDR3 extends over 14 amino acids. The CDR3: CASSPPGGLKTQYF. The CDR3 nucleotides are TGTGCCAGCAGCCCCCCCGGAGGGCTGAAGACCCAGTACTTC.

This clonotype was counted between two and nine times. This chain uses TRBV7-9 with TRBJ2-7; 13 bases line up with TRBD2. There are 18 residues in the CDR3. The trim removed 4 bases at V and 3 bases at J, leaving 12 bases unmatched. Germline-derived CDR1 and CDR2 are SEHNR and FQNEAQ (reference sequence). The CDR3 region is CASSSRGGLAGSVYEQYF. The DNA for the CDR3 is TGTGCCAGCAGCTCCCGAGGGGGACTAGCGGGATCTGTCTACGAGCAGTACTTC. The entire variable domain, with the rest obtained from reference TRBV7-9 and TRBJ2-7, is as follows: DTGVSQNPRHKITKRGQNVTFRCDPISEHNRLYWYRQTLGQGPEFLTYFQNEAQLEKSRLLSDRFSAERPKGSFSTLEIQRTEQGDSAMYLCASSSRGGLAGSVYEQYFGPGTRLTVT.

The CDR3 here is CASTTDGTTGELFF. The CDR3 nucleotides are TGCGCCAGCACGACTGACGGAACCACCGGGGAGCTGTTTTTT. This chain connects TRBV5-1 to TRBJ2-2; D gene uncertain. The V end lost 6 bases, the J end lost 4 bases, and 13 bases lay between the germline ends. The CDR3 has 14 residues. CDR1 and CDR2 (germline): SGHRS, YFSETQ.

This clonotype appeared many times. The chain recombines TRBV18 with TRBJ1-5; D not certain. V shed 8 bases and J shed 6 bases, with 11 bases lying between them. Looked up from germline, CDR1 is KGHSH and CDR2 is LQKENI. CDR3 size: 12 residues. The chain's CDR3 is CASSPRGQPQHF. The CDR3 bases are TGTGCCAGCAGCCCCCGAGGTCAGCCCCAGCATTTT.

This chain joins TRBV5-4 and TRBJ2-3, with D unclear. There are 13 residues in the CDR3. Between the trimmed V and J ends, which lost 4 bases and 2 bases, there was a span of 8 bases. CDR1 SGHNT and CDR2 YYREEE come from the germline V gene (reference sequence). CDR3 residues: CASSHMDTDTQYF. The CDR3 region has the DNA TGTGCCAGCAGCCATATGGACACAGATACGCAGTATTTT.